Listed here is a single T cell receptor (beta chain). Some clones are missing from TCRdb's copy, which holds only in-frame ones; the method was immunoSEQ multiplex PCR. Among some 140,000 clones, around 87% were seen once, and the ten largest hold roughly 2.2%. This CDR3 spans 11 amino acids. CDR1 is MDHEN and CDR2 is SYDVKM in the germline V gene. V lost 6 bases and J 8 bases, leaving 8 bases between the germline ends. The source of the sample is a study of blood T cell repertoires in COVID-19. The overall study: Acute-phase and convalescent COVID-19 samples originated in the United States, Italy and Spain. Nucleic acid was either cDNA or gDNA, and it came from T cells, B-cell-depleted T cells, or PBMCs.

The clonotype originates from a man between 65 and 79 years old with active COVID-19. This rearrangement joins TRBV28 to TRBJ2-4; no definite D call. The sequenced sample consisted of peripheral blood. CDR3 protein: CASSSRDIQYF. The CDR3 region has the DNA TGTGCCAGCAGCTCCCGAGACATTCAGTACTTC.